This T cell receptor (beta chain) comes out of a study of cytomegalovirus exposure and HLA in healthy donors. Whole-study findings and limits: In a later analysis, CMV-associated beta chains were mostly HLA-associated, it appeared. CMV serostatus alone was available as immune exposure information. Productive rates of about 87% or about 30% were seen for most TCR beta V segments in an earlier analysis. In a later analysis, a genetic analysis reported fewer productive-TCR N-insertions in an Asian-associated ancestry cluster than the cohort average.

The CDR3 totals 16 residues. Germline V gene lookup returns CDR1 SGHDT and CDR2 YYEEEE. The trim removed 4 bases at V and 8 bases at J, leaving 8 bases unmatched. PCR involved 60 Vbeta and 13 Jbeta primers. Method: immunoSEQ multiplex PCR; TCRdb's copy keeps in-frame clones and lacks some. This sample yields roughly 160,000 clones, of which 80% to 90% are seen a single time; approximately 2.2% belongs to the top ten. This clone was recorded a few times. Antigen unknown. The TCR comes from a male donor in good health and CMV-seronegative. The sequenced sample was PBMCs. V gene TRBV5-6 combines with J gene TRBJ2-3; 15 bases are a match to TRBD2. Here the CDR3 DNA reads TGTGCCAGCAGCATGGGACTAGCGGGAGGAGCGGCTACGCAGTATTTT. Its translation is CASSMGLAGGAATQYF.